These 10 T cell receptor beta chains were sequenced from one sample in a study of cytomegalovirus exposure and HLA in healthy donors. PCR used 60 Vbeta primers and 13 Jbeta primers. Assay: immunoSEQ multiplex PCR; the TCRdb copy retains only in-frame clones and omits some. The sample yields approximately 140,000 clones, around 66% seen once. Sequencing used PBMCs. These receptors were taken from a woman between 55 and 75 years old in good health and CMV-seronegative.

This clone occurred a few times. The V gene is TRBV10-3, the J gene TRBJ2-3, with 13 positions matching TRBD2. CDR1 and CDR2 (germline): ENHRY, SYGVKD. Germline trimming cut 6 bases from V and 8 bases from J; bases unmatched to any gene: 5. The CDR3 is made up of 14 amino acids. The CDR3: CAIRLAGGHGTQYF. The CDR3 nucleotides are TGTGCCATCAGACTAGCGGGGGGGCATGGTACGCAGTATTTT.

The CDR3 region has the DNA TGTGCCAGCAGTTTATCCGACTTAGAGACCCAGTACTTC. Protein product: CASSLSDLETQYF. The chain couples TRBV28 to TRBJ2-5; D uncertain. CDR1 and CDR2 (germline): MDHEN, SYDVKM. V lost 1 base to trimming and J lost 4 bases, with 7 bases between them. This CDR3 is 13 amino acids long.

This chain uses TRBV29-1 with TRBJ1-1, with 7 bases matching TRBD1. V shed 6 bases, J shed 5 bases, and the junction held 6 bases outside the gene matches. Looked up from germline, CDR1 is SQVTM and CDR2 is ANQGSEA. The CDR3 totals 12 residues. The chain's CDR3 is CSVDRVGTEAFF. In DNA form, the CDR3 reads TGCAGCGTCGACAGGGTAGGGACTGAAGCTTTCTTT.

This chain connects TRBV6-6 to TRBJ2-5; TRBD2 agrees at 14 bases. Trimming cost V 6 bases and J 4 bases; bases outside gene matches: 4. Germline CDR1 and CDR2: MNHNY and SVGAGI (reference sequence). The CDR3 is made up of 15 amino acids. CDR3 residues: CASRGTSGSVETQYF. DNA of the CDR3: TGTGCCAGCAGGGGGACTAGCGGGAGTGTAGAGACCCAGTACTTC.

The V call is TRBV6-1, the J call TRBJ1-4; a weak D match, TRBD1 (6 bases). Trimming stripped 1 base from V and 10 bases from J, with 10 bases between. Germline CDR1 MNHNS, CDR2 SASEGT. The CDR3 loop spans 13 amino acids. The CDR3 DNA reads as TGTGCCAGCAGTGAAGGGACAGCCGTAAAACTGTTTTTT. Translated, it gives CASSEGTAVKLFF.

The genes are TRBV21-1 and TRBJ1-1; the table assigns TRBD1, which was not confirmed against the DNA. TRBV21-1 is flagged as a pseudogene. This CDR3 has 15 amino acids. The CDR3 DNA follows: TGTGCCAGCAGCCACAGGGGAGGAATGAACACTGAAGCTTTCTTT. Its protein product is CASSHRGGMNTEAFF.

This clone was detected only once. The CDR3 spells CASSYTGGADGYTF. DNA for the CDR3: TGCGCCAGCAGTTATACAGGGGGCGCAGATGGCTACACCTTC. This chain joins TRBV5-1 and TRBJ1-2, with 9 bases identical to TRBD1. Germline values: CDR1 SGHRS, CDR2 YFSETQ. With 5 bases clipped from V and 6 bases from J, the junction kept 8 bases outside the gene matches. The CDR3 runs 14 residues.

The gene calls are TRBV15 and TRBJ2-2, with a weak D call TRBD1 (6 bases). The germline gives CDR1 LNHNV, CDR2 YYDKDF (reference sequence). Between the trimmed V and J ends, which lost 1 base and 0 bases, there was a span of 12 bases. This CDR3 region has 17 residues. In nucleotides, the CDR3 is TGTGCCACCAGCAGAGGAGTTCGGGACACGAACACCGGGGAGCTGTTTTTT. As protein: CATSRGVRDTNTGELFF. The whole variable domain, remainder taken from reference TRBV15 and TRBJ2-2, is DAMVIQNPRYQVTQFGKPVTLSCSQTLNHNVMYWYQQKSSQAPKLLFHYYDKDFNNEADTPDNFQSRRPNTSFCFLDIRSPGLGDTAMYLCATSRGVRDTNTGELFFGEGSRLTVL.

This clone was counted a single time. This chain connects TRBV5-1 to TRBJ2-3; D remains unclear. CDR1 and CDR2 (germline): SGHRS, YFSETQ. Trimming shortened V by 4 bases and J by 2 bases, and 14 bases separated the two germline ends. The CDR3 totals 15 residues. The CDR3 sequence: CASSPLTLLTDTQYF. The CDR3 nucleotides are TGCGCCAGCAGCCCCTTAACCCTACTCACAGATACGCAGTATTTT.

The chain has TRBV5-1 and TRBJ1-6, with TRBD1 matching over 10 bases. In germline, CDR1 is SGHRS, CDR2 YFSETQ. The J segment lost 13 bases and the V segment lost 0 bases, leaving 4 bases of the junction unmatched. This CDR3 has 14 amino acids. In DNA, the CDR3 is TGCGCCAGCAGCTTGGGACAGGGGGCAGGCCCCCTCCACTTT. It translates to CASSLGQGAGPLHF.